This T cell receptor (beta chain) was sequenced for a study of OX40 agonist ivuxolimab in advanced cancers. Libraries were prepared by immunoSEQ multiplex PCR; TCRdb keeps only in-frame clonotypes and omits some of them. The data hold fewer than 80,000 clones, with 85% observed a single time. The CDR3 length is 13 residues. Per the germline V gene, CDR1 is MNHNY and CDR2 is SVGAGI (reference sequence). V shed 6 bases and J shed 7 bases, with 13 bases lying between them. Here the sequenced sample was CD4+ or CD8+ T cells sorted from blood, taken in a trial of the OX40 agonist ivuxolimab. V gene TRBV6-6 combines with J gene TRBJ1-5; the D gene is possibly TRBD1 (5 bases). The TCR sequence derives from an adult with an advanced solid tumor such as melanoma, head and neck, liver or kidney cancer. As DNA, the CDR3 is TGTGCCAGCAGGGACCGGGGGGACCAGCCCCAGCATTTT. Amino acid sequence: CASRDRGDQPQHF.